The text below deals with one TCR beta chain. The antigen it binds to is not known. No qualities accompany the bases; no much larger clone lies one base away. The sample is drawn from a study of T-cell memory formation after mild COVID-19 (dated by TCRdb to about 2021). For the wider study: TCR sequence clusters from the two donors were found to be largely donor specific. The cohort was made up of two young adult volunteers, one female and one male, who were previously healthy. Longitudinal TCRalpha and TCRbeta repertoire sequencing tracked T-cell clones expanding and contracting after mild COVID-19 in two donors. Broad study findings and their caveats: Clones contracting from day 15 to 85 had balanced CD4/CD8 phenotypes, while a second wave expanding from day 15 to 37 was biased towards CD4+. SARS-CoV-2 specificity of the second-wave clones peaking on day 37 was not confirmed. Some responding clones were found in pre-infection memory, which suggests that pre-existing cross-reactive memory T cells took part in the SARS-CoV-2 response. The study included only a couple of mild cases, and larger cohorts that include severe cases with pre-infection samples were judged to be necessary. Contracting CD4+ clones were located mainly in the CM and EM memory subsets, whereas CD8+ clones were found to be enriched in EMRA.

PBMCs were isolated by Ficoll-Paque density gradient centrifugation. The instrument given in TCRdb is Illumina NovaSeq 6000. Using 5'RACE with constant-segment primers, TCRalpha and TCRbeta cDNA libraries were constructed, with sample barcodes and unique molecular identifiers added in the process. Trizol reagent was used to extract RNA from every sample. The libraries were amplified in two PCR steps, and the second step added a second sample barcode and Illumina TruSeq adapters. Sequencing of libraries was performed on an Illumina NovaSeq with 2 x 150 bp paired-end reads. Per the original workflow: With migec v1.2.7, reads were demultiplexed and then collapsed into UMI-guided consensus sequences. Using mixcr v2.1.11, the UMI consensuses were aligned to TRA and TRB V and J templates and assembled into clonotypes. Clonotypes were classified as expanded or contracted when called significant by both edgeR and NoisET, with noise models trained on biological replicates. edgeR calls used a false discovery rate-adjusted p below 0.01 and a log2 fold-change threshold of 1. PCA with hierarchical clustering of max-normalized trajectories of the 1000 most abundant clonotypes was used as exploratory dynamics analysis. Each responding clone was given a CD4 or CD8 phenotype based on the CD4+ and CD8+ repertoires, which had been sequenced separately. The raw public data were reprocessed by TCRdb itself: fastp quality trimming at Q25, MiXCR clonotype calling, in-frame beta chains only. One record per CDR3 amino acid sequence lists the most common genes and DNA. TCRdb's processing, not the study's, gives the V and J calls here. The sample table shows under 150,000 distinct CDR3 sequences, and approximately 21% are seen once. The top ten constitute approximately 41% of the sample.

The TCR was taken from a man younger than 35 who had mild COVID-19 (a few samples of this study predate the infection). The sample titles of this study are shuffled in the database, so cell type and time point are left out; the donor was told from shared clones. Sequenced: PBMCs or a T cell subset sorted from them (not recorded which).

The DNA is as follows: TGTGCCAGCACATTCAGGGCGGGTCAGCCCCAGCATTTT. This gives the protein CASTFRAGQPQHF. The sequence joins TRBV12-3 or TRBV12-4 to TRBJ1-5, with a tentative D gene TRBD1 over 5 matching bases. V sheds 7 bases and J sheds 6 bases, leaving 13 bases between their ends. From its cysteine to its phenylalanine, the CDR3 spans 13 amino acids. Only the CDR3 portion is preserved as DNA: 39 bases, with reading frame beginning at the first base.